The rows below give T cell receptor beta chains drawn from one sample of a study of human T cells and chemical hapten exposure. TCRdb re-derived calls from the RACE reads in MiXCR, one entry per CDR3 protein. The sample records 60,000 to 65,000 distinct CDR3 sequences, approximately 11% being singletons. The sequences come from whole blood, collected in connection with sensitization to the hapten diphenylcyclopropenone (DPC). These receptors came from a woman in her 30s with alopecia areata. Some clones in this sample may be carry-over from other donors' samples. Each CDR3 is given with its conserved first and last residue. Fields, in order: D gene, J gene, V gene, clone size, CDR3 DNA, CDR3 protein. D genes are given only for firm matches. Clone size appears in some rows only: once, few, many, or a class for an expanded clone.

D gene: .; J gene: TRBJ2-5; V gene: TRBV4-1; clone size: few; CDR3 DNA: TGCGCCAGCAGCCAAGGTAACGGGGAAGAGACCCAGTACTTC; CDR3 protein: CASSQGNGEETQYF
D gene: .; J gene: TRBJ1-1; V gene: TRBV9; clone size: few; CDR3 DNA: TGTGCCAGCAATAACGGGGATATGAACACTGAAGCTTTCTTT; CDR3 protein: CASNNGDMNTEAFF
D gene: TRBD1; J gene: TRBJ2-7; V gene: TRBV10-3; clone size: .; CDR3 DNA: TGTGCCAGCGGACAGGCCCTCTCCTACGAGCAGTACTTC; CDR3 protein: CASGQALSYEQYF
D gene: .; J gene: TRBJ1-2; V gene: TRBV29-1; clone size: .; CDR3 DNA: TGCAGCGTTGACATTCGAGGGGCTAACTATGGCTACACCTTC; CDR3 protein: CSVDIRGANYGYTF
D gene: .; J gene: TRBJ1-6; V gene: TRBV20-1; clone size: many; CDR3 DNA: TGCAGTGCTGGGAGACTCGGGGAGAGTACCCACTTT; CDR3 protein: CSAGRLGESTHF
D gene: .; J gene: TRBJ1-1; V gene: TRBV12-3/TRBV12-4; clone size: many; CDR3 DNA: TGTGCCAGCAGTCCCCAAGGATGGGACACTGAAGCTTTCTTT; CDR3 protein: CASSPQGWDTEAFF
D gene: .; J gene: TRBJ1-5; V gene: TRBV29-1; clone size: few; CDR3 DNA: TGCAGCGACCATACAGGTTCCGGTAGCAATCAGCCCCAGCATTTT; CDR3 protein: CSDHTGSGSNQPQHF
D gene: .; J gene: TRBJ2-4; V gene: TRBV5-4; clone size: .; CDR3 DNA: TGTGCCAGCAGCCGCGGGGTTGGCAGCCACCTAAACATTCAGTACTTC; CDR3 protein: CASSRGVGSHLNIQYF
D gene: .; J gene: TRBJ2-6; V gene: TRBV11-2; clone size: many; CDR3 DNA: TGTGCCAGCAGCTTTGGGGGCTCTGGGGCCAACGTCCTGACTTTC; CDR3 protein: CASSFGGSGANVLTF
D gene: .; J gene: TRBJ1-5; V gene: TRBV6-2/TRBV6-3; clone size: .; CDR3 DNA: TGTGCCAGCAAGGGATTTGCAACTCAGCCCCAGCATTTT; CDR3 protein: CASKGFATQPQHF